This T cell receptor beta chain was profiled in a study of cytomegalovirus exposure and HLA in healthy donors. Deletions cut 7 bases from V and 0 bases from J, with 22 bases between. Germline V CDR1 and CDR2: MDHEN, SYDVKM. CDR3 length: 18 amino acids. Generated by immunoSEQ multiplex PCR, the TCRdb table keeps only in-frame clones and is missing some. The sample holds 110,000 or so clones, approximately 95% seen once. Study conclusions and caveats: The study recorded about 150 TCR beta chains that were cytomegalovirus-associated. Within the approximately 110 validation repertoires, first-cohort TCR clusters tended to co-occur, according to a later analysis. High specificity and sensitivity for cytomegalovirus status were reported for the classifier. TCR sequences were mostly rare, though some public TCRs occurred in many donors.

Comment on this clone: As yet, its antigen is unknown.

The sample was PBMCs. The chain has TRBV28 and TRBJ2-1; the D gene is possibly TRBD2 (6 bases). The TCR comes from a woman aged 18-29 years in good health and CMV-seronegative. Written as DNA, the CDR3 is TGTGCCAGCAATACCTTAAGAGGGCGGGGCTCCTCCTACAATGAGCAGTTCTTC. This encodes CASNTLRGRGSSYNEQFF.